Presented here are 27 T cell receptor beta chains from one specimen sequenced in a study of shared clonotypes between healthy human individuals. Method: immunoSEQ multiplex PCR; TCRdb's copy keeps in-frame clones and lacks some. The sample has about 1.1 million clones, approximately 80% seen once. Sequencing was performed on memory CD4+ T cells from PBMCs. Subset of the sample: CD45RA-negative fraction. The receptors here all came from a man younger than 30 in good health. Some clones in this sample may be carry-over from other donors' samples.

The rearrangement joins TRBV19 to TRBJ1-1; weak D call: TRBD1 (6 bases). Trimming cost V 4 bases and J 0 bases, with 9 bases left between them. The CDR3 loop spans 14 amino acids. Looked up from germline, CDR1 is LNHDA and CDR2 is SQIVND (reference sequence). The CDR3 loop is CASSTQGLNTEAFF. The CDR3 DNA reads as TGTGCCAGTAGTACACAGGGCCTGAACACTGAAGCTTTCTTT. Complete variable domain (other parts from reference TRBV19 and TRBJ1-1): DGGITQSPKYLFRKEGQNVTLSCEQNLNHDAMYWYRQDPGQGLRLIYYSQIVNDFQKGDIAEGYSVSREKKESFPLTVTSAQKNPTAFYLCASSTQGLNTEAFFGQGTRLTVV.

The rearrangement links TRBV5-6 to TRBJ1-4, with D perhaps TRBD1 (5 bases). This CDR3 has 16 residues. Germline V gene sequence: CDR1 SGHDT, CDR2 YYEEEE. Trimming took 7 bases from V and 0 from J, leaving 16 bases between them. The CDR3 bases are TGTGCCAGCGAGGAATGGGGGACCGCAACTAATGAAAAACTGTTTTTT. Translated: CASEEWGTATNEKLFF.

This clone showed up just once. The chain couples TRBV4-1 to TRBJ1-2; 7 positions match TRBD1. The CDR3 loop spans 15 amino acids. V lost 3 bases to trimming and J lost 2 bases; unmatched junction nucleotides: 6. Germline V gene data show CDR1 as MGHRA and CDR2 as YSYEKL. This CDR3 is CASSHDLGQNYGYTF. The DNA for the CDR3 is TGCGCCAGCAGCCACGATTTGGGACAGAACTATGGCTACACCTTC.

V and J are TRBV5-4 and TRBJ2-5; a weak D match, TRBD2 (5 bases). V lost 4 bases to trimming and J lost 1 base, with 14 bases between them. The CDR3 runs to 15 residues. Germline CDR1 is SGHNT and CDR2 is YYREEE (reference sequence). The CDR3 sequence is CASSGPGGGQETQYF. The CDR3 region has the DNA TGTGCCAGCAGCGGTCCCGGAGGCGGCCAAGAGACCCAGTACTTC.

The chain combines TRBV7-8 with TRBJ2-7; 9 positions match TRBD1. Germline values: CDR1 SGHVS, CDR2 FQNEAQ. V lost 6 bases and J lost 6; bases outside the gene matches: 12. The length of the CDR3 is 15 residues. CDR3 sequence (DNA): TGTGCCAGCAGACTTACCGGGACAGGGTTCTCCGAGCAGTACTTC. This gives the protein CASRLTGTGFSEQYF.

V and J are TRBV6-5 and TRBJ1-2; D gene ambiguous. The length of the CDR3 is 13 residues. Looked up from germline, CDR1 is MNHEY and CDR2 is SVGAGI. The V gene lost 4 bases and the J gene lost 0 bases, with 6 bases spanning the gap. Here the CDR3 reads CASSLSPNYGYTF. CDR3 nucleotide sequence: TGTGCCAGCAGTTTATCTCCTAACTATGGCTACACCTTC.

The V gene is TRBV27, the J gene TRBJ2-6, with 7 bases identical to TRBD1. The germline V gene encodes CDR1 MNHEY and CDR2 SMNVEV (reference sequence). V dropped 8 bases and J dropped 0; count of bases not matched to a gene: 4. This CDR3 is built from 15 residues. The CDR3: CASGTVYSGANVLTF. As DNA, the CDR3 is TGTGCCAGCGGGACAGTTTACTCTGGGGCCAACGTCCTGACTTTC.

With regard to this clone: The sample carries other DNA sequences with the same CDR3. The DNA for the CDR3 is TGTGCCAGCAGCCTCGGGACCTACAATGAGCAGTTCTTC. Translating gives CASSLGTYNEQFF. The rearrangement links TRBV7-3 to TRBJ2-1; D might be TRBD2 (5 bases). V lost 5 bases, J lost 2 bases, and 7 bases lay in between. The CDR3 runs to 13 residues. Germline CDR1 is SGHTA and CDR2 is FQGTGA.

V is TRBV2 and J is TRBJ1-1, with D perhaps matching TRBD1 (6 bases). CDR1 is SNHLY and CDR2 is FYNNEI in the germline V gene. There are 11 residues in the CDR3. V shed 4 bases and J shed 9 bases, with 9 bases lying between them. In DNA, the CDR3 is TGTGCCAGCAGTGTACAGGGACAAGCTTTCTTT. It specifies CASSVQGQAFF.

The chain is built from TRBV27 and TRBJ2-7; D gene uncertain. CDR3 length: 13 amino acids. Trimming left V 7 bases short and J 0 bases short, with 10 bases between. CDR1 is MNHEY and CDR2 is SMNVEV in the germline V gene (reference sequence). CDR3 residues: CASTVRSSYEQYF. Here the CDR3 DNA reads TGTGCCAGCACGGTCAGGAGCTCCTACGAGCAGTACTTC.

This rearrangement joins TRBV4-2 to TRBJ2-2; 10 bases line up with TRBD2. Germline-derived CDR1 and CDR2 are LGHNA and YNFKEQ. This CDR3 has 18 residues. With 1 base clipped from V and 4 bases from J, the junction kept 9 bases outside the gene matches. The CDR3 is CASSQGGASGSVTGELFF. DNA for the CDR3: TGTGCCAGCAGCCAAGGAGGTGCTAGCGGGAGTGTCACCGGGGAGCTGTTTTTT.

J is TRBJ2-7 and V is TRBV7-2, with D perhaps TRBD1 (6 bases). CDR3 length: 13 amino acids. Between the trimmed V and J ends, which lost 2 bases and 5 bases, there was a span of 10 bases. Germline V lookup: CDR1 SGHTA, CDR2 FQGNSA. The CDR3 is CASSLRGGDEQYF. The DNA of the CDR3 is TGTGCCAGCAGCTTAAGAGGGGGAGACGAGCAGTACTTC.

The V and J genes are TRBV6-5 and TRBJ2-1; 13 bases are a match to TRBD2. Germline values: CDR1 MNHEY, CDR2 SVGAGI. CDR3 length: 14 residues. J was trimmed by 8 bases and V by 8 bases; bases with no gene match: 6. The CDR3 is CASGTSGRVDEQFF. CDR3 DNA sequence: TGTGCCAGCGGCACTAGCGGGAGGGTGGATGAGCAGTTCTTC.

V is TRBV11-3 and J is TRBJ2-2; D possibly corresponds to TRBD2 (5 bases). The ends were cut back, 8 bases at V and 1 base at J, with 11 bases in the middle. From germline, CDR1 is SGHNT and CDR2 YENEEA. The CDR3 is 14 amino acids. CDR3 residues: CASGGRWNTGELFF. The CDR3 DNA follows: TGTGCCAGCGGCGGGCGGTGGAACACCGGGGAGCTGTTTTTT.

The chain is built from TRBV2 and TRBJ2-2; 7 nucleotides line up with TRBD2. The germline V gene encodes CDR1 SNHLY and CDR2 FYNNEI. With V trimmed by 3 bases and J by 5 bases, 6 bases remained unmatched. The CDR3 consists of 15 residues. The CDR3 loop is CASSEGGSRTGELFF. CDR3 nucleotide sequence: TGTGCCAGCAGTGAGGGCGGGAGTCGAACCGGGGAGCTGTTTTTT. Filled out from reference TRBV2 and TRBJ2-2, the complete variable domain reads EPEVTQTPSHQVTQMGQEVILRCVPISNHLYFYWYRQILGQKVEFLVSFYNNEISEKSEIFDDQFSVERPDGSNFTLKIRSTKLEDSAMYFCASSEGGSRTGELFFGEGSRLTVL.

This clone was observed a single time. The V gene is TRBV29-1, the J gene TRBJ1-1; 8 nucleotides align to TRBD1. This CDR3 is built from 14 residues. Germline CDR1 is SQVTM and CDR2 is ANQGSEA. Trimming took 6 bases from V and 1 from J; bases not matched to a gene: 7. The CDR3 DNA reads as TGCAGCGTCAGACAGGGGACTTCGAACACTGAAGCTTTCTTT. Translated, it gives CSVRQGTSNTEAFF.

This clone was found a few times. The chain employs TRBV18 and TRBJ2-2; 7 nucleotides agree with TRBD1. CDR3 length equals 14 residues. The V segment lost 8 bases and the J segment 0 bases; nucleotides outside the gene matches: 3. Germline values: CDR1 KGHSH, CDR2 LQKENI. The CDR3 sequence: CASRTGTNTGELFF. In DNA form, the CDR3 reads TGTGCCAGCCGGACAGGAACGAACACCGGGGAGCTGTTTTTT.

This rearrangement joins TRBV9 to TRBJ2-5; D unclear. Germline V lookup: CDR1 SGDLS, CDR2 YYNGEE. V dropped 9 bases and J dropped 6 bases, with 3 bases sitting between them. The CDR3 runs 8 residues. CDR3 loop: CAIKTQYF. The CDR3 nucleotides read TGTGCCATTAAGACCCAGTACTTC.

The V and J genes are TRBV19 and TRBJ1-1; D might be TRBD1 (5 bases). CDR3 length equals 13 residues. The V end was cut by 3 bases, the J end by 8 bases, with 13 bases between. The germline V gene encodes CDR1 LNHDA and CDR2 SQIVND (reference sequence). As DNA, the CDR3 is TGTGCCAGTAGTATTAGGGACGGCACGGAAGCTTTCTTT. It translates to CASSIRDGTEAFF.

Details on this clone: Compared with germline, one end of the junction differs, possibly owing to a read error. This sample includes further DNA sequences coding for the same CDR3. V and J are TRBV10-3 and TRBJ2-7; TRBD1 agrees at 9 bases. The CDR3 contains 15 residues. Per the germline V gene, CDR1 is ENHRY and CDR2 is SYGVKD. The CDR3 spells CAISAGTGSSYEQYF. The CDR3 coding sequence is TGCGCCATCAGCGCCGGGACAGGGAGCTCCTACGAGCAGTACTTC.

The chain links TRBV5-1 to TRBJ2-7; TRBD1 matches 9 bases. J gave up 3 bases and V 0 bases, and 7 bases lay outside the gene matches. Germline CDR1 is SGHRS and CDR2 is YFSETQ. This CDR3 is 16 amino acids long. Here the CDR3 reads CASSLVSPGQGYEQYF. CDR3 bases: TGCGCCAGCAGCTTGGTTTCACCGGGACAGGGCTACGAGCAGTACTTC.

This chain joins TRBV5-4 and TRBJ2-1, with D perhaps TRBD1 (5 bases). V lost 1 base and J lost 9, with 11 bases in between. This CDR3 has 13 amino acids. Germline values: CDR1 SGHNT, CDR2 YYREEE (reference sequence). In DNA form, the CDR3 reads TGTGCCAGCAGCTTGATAGGGGCCGGTGAGCAGTTCTTC. Protein: CASSLIGAGEQFF.

This rearrangement joins TRBV5-1 to TRBJ1-4; D is unclear. Germline CDR1 is SGHRS and CDR2 is YFSETQ. This CDR3 spans 14 amino acids. Trimming cost V 0 bases and J 7 bases, with 10 bases left between them. The CDR3 loop reads CASSLGGNREKLFF. In DNA, the CDR3 is TGCGCCAGCAGCTTGGGGGGTAATCGTGAAAAACTGTTTTTT. Based on the CDR3 plus reference TRBV5-1 and TRBJ1-4, the full variable domain is KAGVTQTPRYLIKTRGQQVTLSCSPISGHRSVSWYQQTPGQGLQFLFEYFSETQRNKGNFPGRFSGRQFSNSRSEMNVSTLELGDSALYLCASSLGGNREKLFFGSGTQLSVL.

The rearrangement links TRBV25-1 to TRBJ1-4, with 9 bases matching TRBD1. The germline V gene has CDR1 MGHDK and CDR2 SYGVNS. V was pared by 4 bases and J by 6 bases, with 6 bases of the junction left unmatched. The CDR3 runs 15 residues. This chain's CDR3 is CASSALGQGYEKLFF. The CDR3 coding sequence is TGTGCCAGCAGTGCCCTCGGACAGGGGTATGAAAAACTGTTTTTT.

The chain employs TRBV18 and TRBJ1-2; 7 bases are shared with TRBD1. Germline values: CDR1 KGHSH, CDR2 LQKENI. This CDR3 spans 15 amino acids. The V gene end was trimmed by 3 bases and the J gene end by 4 bases; junction bases not matched to a gene: 8. The CDR3, as DNA: TGTGCCAGCTCACCTACAGGGGTAGACCTCTATGGCTACACCTTC. It codes for CASSPTGVDLYGYTF.

This clone has a single count. V and J are TRBV28 and TRBJ2-7; a weak D match, TRBD2 (6 bases). Looked up from germline, CDR1 is MDHEN and CDR2 is SYDVKM. This CDR3 contains 12 residues. V gave up 8 bases and J gave up 6 bases, with 14 bases separating them. CDR3 sequence: CASGTSASEQYF. The CDR3, as DNA: TGTGCCAGCGGGACTTCGGCTTCCGAGCAGTACTTC.

With regard to this clone: Different DNA sequences within this sample yield the same CDR3. The J gene is TRBJ1-1, the V gene TRBV7-9; D may be TRBD1 (5 bases). V was trimmed by 8 bases and J by 1 base, leaving 14 bases between them. Germline V gene sequence: CDR1 SEHNR, CDR2 FQNEAQ (reference sequence). The CDR3 runs to 14 residues. The CDR3 sequence: CASSWGGANTEAFF. CDR3 coding DNA: TGTGCCAGCTCTTGGGGGGGTGCGAACACTGAAGCTTTCTTT.